Listed below are T cell receptor beta chains from one sample, sequenced in a study of T-cell memory formation after mild COVID-19. Each CDR3 protein gets one entry after TCRdb re-called the 5' RACE reads with MiXCR. Of about 350,000 distinct CDR3 sequences listed, roughly 13% are singletons. The specimen sequenced was PBMCs or a T cell subset sorted from them (not recorded which). The receptors originated from a man aged 18 to 30 who had mild COVID-19 (a few samples of this study predate the infection). Cell type and time point are not known. CDR3s leave out the opening cysteine and the closing phenylalanine or tryptophan. D genes are given only for firm matches. Only part of the rows carry a size: once, few, many, or a class if the clone is expanded.

D	size	V	J	CDR3
TRBD2	.	TRBV9	TRBJ2-1	ASSAQSSGGFDEQF
.	many	TRBV11-2	TRBJ2-1	ASSPRGVTDEQF
.	many	TRBV25-1	TRBJ2-1	ARTPVYNEQF
TRBD1	.	TRBV5-4	TRBJ2-2	ASSRDRAGSGELF
.	.	TRBV25-1	TRBJ1-2	ASSSTTGHYGYT
.	.	TRBV19	TRBJ1-6	ASTRRELGSPLH
TRBD2	few	TRBV7-2	TRBJ2-5	ASSLVWTSGGGTQY
.	.	TRBV6-2/TRBV6-3	TRBJ2-5	ASSTLAGRFETQY
TRBD1	many	TRBV7-6	TRBJ1-4	ASSPQQGLEKLF
.	many	TRBV4-1	TRBJ2-7	ASSPHPRDGSYEQY
.	once	TRBV10-2	TRBJ1-5	ASSEGRFQPQH
TRBD2	.	TRBV20-1	TRBJ2-3	SASGGAFPTDTQY
.	few	TRBV6-1	TRBJ1-2	ASSHRGALSYT
.	.	TRBV6-5	TRBJ1-2	ASSSISGGYT
.	few	TRBV20-1	TRBJ2-3	SAREPNGLPDTQY
.	.	TRBV27	TRBJ1-6	ASSRKGPSSSYNSPLH
TRBD1	few	TRBV5-4	TRBJ2-2	ASSIGQDWELF
.	few	TRBV7-2	TRBJ1-2	ASSLAGQHNYGYT
.	few	TRBV18	TRBJ2-1	ASSPVQGSGNEQF
.	few	TRBV25-1	TRBJ1-1	ASREERAEAF
.	few	TRBV5-6	TRBJ1-2	ASTIVFHGYT
.	.	TRBV2	TRBJ2-7	ASRERGGFLEQY
.	.	TRBV7-9	TRBJ1-2	ASSLGELGPYGYT
TRBD1	few	TRBV20-1	TRBJ1-6	SAHNRGDNSPLH
.	.	TRBV28	TRBJ1-5	ASGLLSSNQPQH
.	.	TRBV7-9	TRBJ2-7	ASSLAPQHYEQY
.	few	TRBV6-6	TRBJ1-5	ASSFVREPQH
TRBD1	.	TRBV4-3	TRBJ2-7	ASSQNTGEVQY
TRBD1	.	TRBV4-2	TRBJ1-3	ASSQDRTGRGNTIY